The 8 T cell receptor beta chains presented below share a single source sample, sequenced in a study of blood T cell repertoires in COVID-19. Assay: immunoSEQ multiplex PCR; the TCRdb copy retains only in-frame clones and omits some. The sample gives 39,000 or so clones, about four fifths of which show up once; over 8% is in the top ten. Sequencing input: peripheral blood. These receptors were collected from a man between 60 and 70 years old in a cohort sampled during active COVID-19.

The chain links TRBV30 to TRBJ1-3; D is ambiguous. Trimming cost V 5 bases and J 3 bases, with 8 bases left between them. The CDR3 runs 12 residues. Looked up from germline, CDR1 is GTSNPN and CDR2 is SVGIG (reference sequence). The CDR3 coding sequence is TGTGCCTGGGCAGTTAATGGAAACACCATATATTTT. It translates to CAWAVNGNTIYF.

The V call is TRBV11-2, the J call TRBJ1-2, with 10 bases lining up with TRBD1. Germline V gene lookup returns CDR1 SGHAT and CDR2 FQNNGV. This CDR3 comprises 15 residues. V was clipped by 5 bases and J by 6 bases; unmatched bases: 9. In DNA, the CDR3 is TGTGCCAGCAGCAGCCCCCGGGACAGGGGTGATGGCTACACCTTC. This codes for CASSSPRDRGDGYTF.

CDR3 region: CASRTGIYNEQFF. In nucleotides, the CDR3 is TGTGCCAGCAGGACAGGGATTTACAATGAGCAGTTCTTC. This chain connects TRBV7-9 to TRBJ2-1, with 7 nucleotides matching TRBD1. The germline gives CDR1 SEHNR, CDR2 FQNEAQ (reference sequence). The CDR3 totals 13 residues. Trimming cost V 6 bases and J 4 bases; bases outside gene matches: 3.

This chain connects TRBV19 to TRBJ2-1; 8 nucleotides line up with TRBD2. With 5 bases clipped from V and 4 bases from J, the junction kept 10 bases outside the gene matches. The CDR3 covers 16 residues. CDR1 is LNHDA and CDR2 is SQIVND in the germline V gene (reference sequence). This CDR3 reads CASSPLGRGVYNEQFF. Here the CDR3 DNA reads TGTGCCAGTAGTCCCCTGGGGCGGGGGGTATACAATGAGCAGTTCTTC.

This clone was detected ten times or more. Here the CDR3 reads CASSQEGYSNQPQHF. CDR3 bases: TGTGCCAGCAGCCAAGAGGGCTATAGCAATCAGCCCCAGCATTTT. The chain links TRBV4-2 to TRBJ1-5, with unresolved D. Germline V gene sequence: CDR1 LGHNA, CDR2 YNFKEQ. The CDR3 totals 15 residues. Trimming cost V 0 bases and J 0 bases, with 6 bases left between them.

The chain employs TRBV18 and TRBJ2-7, with a tentative D call TRBD2 (6 bases). Trimming removed 3 bases at V and 2 bases at J, with 20 bases between. The CDR3 loop spans 17 amino acids. Germline V gene sequence: CDR1 KGHSH, CDR2 LQKENI. CDR3 nucleotide sequence: TGTGCCAGCTCACCGATGACCGGGACTTTGACAACCTACGAGCAGTACTTC. This encodes CASSPMTGTLTTYEQYF. The full variable domain, in which reference TRBV18 and TRBJ2-7 provide the parts outside the CDR3, is NAGVMQNPRHLVRRRGQEARLRCSPMKGHSHVYWYRQLPEEGLKFMVYLQKENIIDESGMPKERFSAEFPKEGPSILRIQQVVRGDSAAYFCASSPMTGTLTTYEQYFGPGTRLTVT.

V is TRBV4-3 and J is TRBJ2-2, with D possibly matching TRBD2 (6 bases). The CDR3 loop spans 16 amino acids. Trimming shortened V by 3 bases and J by 0 bases, and 11 bases separated the two germline ends. Germline V gives CDR1 LGHNA, CDR2 YSLEER. CDR3 DNA sequence: TGCGCCAGCAGCCAGGGACGGGGGACGAACACCGGGGAGCTGTTTTTT. Amino acid sequence: CASSQGRGTNTGELFF.

This clone was found a few times. This chain connects TRBV3-1 (or the pseudogene TRBV3-2) to TRBJ2-7, with a weak D call TRBD2 (6 bases). With 3 bases removed from V and 5 bases from J, the gap between germline ends came to 23 bases. CDR1 and CDR2 from the germline V gene are LGHDT and YNNKEL (reference sequence). This CDR3 comprises 17 residues. DNA for the CDR3: TGTGCCAGCAGCCAGGGACTCTCGCTTGGGGCACGGAACGAGCAGTACTTC. Its translation is CASSQGLSLGARNEQYF.